Below, one T cell receptor (beta chain) is given with its context. V was shortened by 3 bases and J by 3 bases, with 15 bases between the two germline ends. Per germline, CDR1 LGHNA and CDR2 YSLEER. This CDR3 has 16 amino acids. Measured with immunoSEQ multiplex PCR; TCRdb has only the in-frame clones, and not every one. The data contain 95,000 to 100,000 clones, approximately 84% of them singletons. The sample belongs to a study of T cell responses to AZD1222 COVID-19 vaccine. The material was peripheral blood, obtained 28 days after the second AZD1222 dose. This clonotype originated in an adult who received the AZD1222 COVID-19 vaccine. V gene TRBV4-3 combines with J gene TRBJ2-1; D perhaps matches TRBD2 (5 bases). This CDR3 is CASSQGRALFYNEQFF. The CDR3 nucleotides are TGCGCCAGCAGCCAGGGGAGAGCCCTGTTCTACAATGAGCAGTTCTTC.